The clone carrying this TCR beta chain has at least ten counts. This sample stems from a study of T cells after yellow fever vaccination. TCRdb ran MiXCR on the 5' RACE reads and lists one entry per CDR3 protein. The sample shows 25,000 to 30,000 distinct CDR3 sequences, around 5.5% of them seen only once. V was trimmed by 1 base and J by 1 base, leaving 10 bases between them. This CDR3 is 15 amino acids long. Sequencing was performed on PBMCs, either bulk or a sorted T-cell subset (CD4+, CD8+, memory, or dextramer-sorted; not recorded which), taken 15 days after the yellow fever booster vaccination. J is TRBJ1-1 and V is TRBV12-3 or TRBV12-4, with no clear D. This clonotype originated in a young man who received the YFV17D yellow fever vaccine. CDR3 DNA sequence: TGTGCCAGCAGTTTAGAAGGACGAGCGAACACTGAAGCTTTCTTT. Translating it yields CASSLEGRANTEAFF.